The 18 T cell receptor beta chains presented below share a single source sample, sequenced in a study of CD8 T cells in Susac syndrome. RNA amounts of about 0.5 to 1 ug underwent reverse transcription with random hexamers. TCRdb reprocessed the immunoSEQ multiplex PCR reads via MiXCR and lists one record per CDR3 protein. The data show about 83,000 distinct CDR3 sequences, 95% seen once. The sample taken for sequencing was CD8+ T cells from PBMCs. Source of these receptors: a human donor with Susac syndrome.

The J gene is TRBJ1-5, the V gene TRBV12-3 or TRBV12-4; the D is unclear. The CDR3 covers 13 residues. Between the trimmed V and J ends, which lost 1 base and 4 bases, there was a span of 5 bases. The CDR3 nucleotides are TGTGCCAGCAGTTTAGGACTGAATCAGCCCCAGCATTTT. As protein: CASSLGLNQPQHF.

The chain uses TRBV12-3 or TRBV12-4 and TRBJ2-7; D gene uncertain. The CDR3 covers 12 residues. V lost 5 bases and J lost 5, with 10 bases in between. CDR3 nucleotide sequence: TGTGCCAGCAGTCCCGGACGCGACGAGCAGTACTTC. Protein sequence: CASSPGRDEQYF.

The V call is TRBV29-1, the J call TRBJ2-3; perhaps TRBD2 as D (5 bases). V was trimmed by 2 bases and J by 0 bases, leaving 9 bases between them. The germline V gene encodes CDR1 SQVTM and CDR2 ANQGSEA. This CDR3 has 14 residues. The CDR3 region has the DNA TGCAGCGTTGAATTGAGGGCTAGCACAGATACGCAGTATTTT. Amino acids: CSVELRASTDTQYF.

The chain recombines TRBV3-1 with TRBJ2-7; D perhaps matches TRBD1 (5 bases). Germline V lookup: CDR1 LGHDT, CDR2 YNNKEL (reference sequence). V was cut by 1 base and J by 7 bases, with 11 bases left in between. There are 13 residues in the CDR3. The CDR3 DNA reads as TGTGCCAGCAGCCAAGTATCAGGGTGGGAGCAGTACTTC. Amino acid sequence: CASSQVSGWEQYF.

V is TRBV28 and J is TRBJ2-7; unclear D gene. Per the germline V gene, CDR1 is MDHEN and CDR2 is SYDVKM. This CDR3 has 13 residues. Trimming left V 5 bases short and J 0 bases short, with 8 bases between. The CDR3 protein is CASSKQISYEQYF. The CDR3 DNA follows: TGTGCCAGCAGTAAACAGATCTCCTACGAGCAGTACTTC.

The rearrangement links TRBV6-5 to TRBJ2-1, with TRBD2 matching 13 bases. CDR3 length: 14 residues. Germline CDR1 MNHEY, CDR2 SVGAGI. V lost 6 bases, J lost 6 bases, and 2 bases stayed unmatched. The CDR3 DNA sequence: TGTGCCAGCAGCGGACTAGCGGGAGCCAATGAGCAGTTCTTC. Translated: CASSGLAGANEQFF.

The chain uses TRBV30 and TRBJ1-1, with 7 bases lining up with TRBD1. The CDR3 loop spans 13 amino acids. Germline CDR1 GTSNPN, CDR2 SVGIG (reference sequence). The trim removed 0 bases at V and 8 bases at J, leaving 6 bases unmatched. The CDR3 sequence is CAWSVLPGQEAFF. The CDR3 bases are TGTGCCTGGAGTGTCCTCCCGGGACAGGAAGCTTTCTTT.

CDR3 loop: CASKTLGYSNQPQHF. The CDR3 DNA follows: TGTGCCAGCAAAACGCTGGGGTATAGCAATCAGCCCCAGCATTTT. The rearrangement links TRBV27 to TRBJ1-5; D is uncertain. The germline V and J ends were trimmed by 7 bases and 0 bases, with 13 bases remaining between them. This CDR3 contains 15 residues. CDR1 and CDR2 (germline): MNHEY, SMNVEV (reference sequence).

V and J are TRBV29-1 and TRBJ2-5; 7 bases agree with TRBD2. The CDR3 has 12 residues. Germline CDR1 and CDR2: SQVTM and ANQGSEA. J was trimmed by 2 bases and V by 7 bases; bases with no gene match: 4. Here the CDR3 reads CSAGRQQETQYF. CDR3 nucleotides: TGCAGCGCCGGGAGGCAGCAAGAGACCCAGTACTTC. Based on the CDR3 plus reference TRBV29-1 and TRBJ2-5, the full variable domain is SAVISQKPSRDICQRGTSLTIQCQVDSQVTMMFWYRQQPGQSLTLIATANQGSEATYESGFVIDKFPISRPNLTFSTLTVSNMSPEDSSIYLCSAGRQQETQYFGPGTRLLVL.

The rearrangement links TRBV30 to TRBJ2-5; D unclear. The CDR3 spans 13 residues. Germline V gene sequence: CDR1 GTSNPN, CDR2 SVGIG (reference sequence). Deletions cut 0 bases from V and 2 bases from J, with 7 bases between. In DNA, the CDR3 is TGTGCCTGGAGTGTAACACAGCAAGAGACCCAGTACTTC. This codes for CAWSVTQQETQYF.

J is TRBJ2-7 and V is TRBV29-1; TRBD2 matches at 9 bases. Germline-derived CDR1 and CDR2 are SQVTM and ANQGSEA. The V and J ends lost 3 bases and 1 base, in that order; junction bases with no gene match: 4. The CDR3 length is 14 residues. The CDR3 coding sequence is TGCAGCGTTGAGGGGCGGGAGGGGTCCTACGAGCAGTACTTC. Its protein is CSVEGREGSYEQYF.

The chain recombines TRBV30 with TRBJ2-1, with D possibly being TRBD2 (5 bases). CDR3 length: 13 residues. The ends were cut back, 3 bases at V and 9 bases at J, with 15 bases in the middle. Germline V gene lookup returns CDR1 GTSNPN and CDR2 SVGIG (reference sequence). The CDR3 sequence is CAWSPPPEAEQFF. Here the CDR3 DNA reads TGTGCCTGGAGCCCCCCCCCGGAGGCTGAGCAGTTCTTC.

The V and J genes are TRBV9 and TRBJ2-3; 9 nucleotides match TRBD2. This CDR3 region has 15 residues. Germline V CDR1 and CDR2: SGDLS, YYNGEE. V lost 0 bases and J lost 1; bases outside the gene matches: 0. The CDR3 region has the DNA TGTGCCAGCAGCGTAGGGACTAGCGGCACAGATACGCAGTATTTT. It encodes CASSVGTSGTDTQYF.

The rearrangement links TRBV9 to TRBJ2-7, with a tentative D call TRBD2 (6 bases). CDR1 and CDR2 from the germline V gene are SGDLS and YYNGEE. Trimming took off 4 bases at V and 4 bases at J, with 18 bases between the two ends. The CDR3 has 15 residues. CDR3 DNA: TGTGCCAGCAGCTTCCGGGACCTCGGGGGATACGAGCAGTACTTC. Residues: CASSFRDLGGYEQYF.

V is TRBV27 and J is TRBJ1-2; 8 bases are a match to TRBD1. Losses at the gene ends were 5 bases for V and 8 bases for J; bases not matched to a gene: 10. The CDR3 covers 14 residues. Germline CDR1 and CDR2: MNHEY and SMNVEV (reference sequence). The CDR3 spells CASSPRQGSYGYTF. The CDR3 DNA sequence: TGTGCCAGCAGTCCCCGACAGGGGTCCTACGGCTACACCTTC.

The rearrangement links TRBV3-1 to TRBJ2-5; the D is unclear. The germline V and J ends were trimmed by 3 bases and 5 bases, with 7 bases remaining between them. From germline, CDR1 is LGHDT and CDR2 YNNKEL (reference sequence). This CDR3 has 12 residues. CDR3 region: CASSHQFETQYF. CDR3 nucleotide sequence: TGTGCCAGCAGCCATCAATTCGAGACCCAGTACTTC.

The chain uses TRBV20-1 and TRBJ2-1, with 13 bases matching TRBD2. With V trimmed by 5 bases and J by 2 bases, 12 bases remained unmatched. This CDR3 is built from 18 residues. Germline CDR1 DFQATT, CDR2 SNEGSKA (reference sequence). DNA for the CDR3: TGCAGTGCTGCAGGACTAGCGGGAGAAGCTGGCCCCTACAATGAGCAGTTCTTC. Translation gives CSAAGLAGEAGPYNEQFF.

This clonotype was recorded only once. The CDR3 is CASSQGESEAFF. Written as DNA, the CDR3 is TGTGCCAGTAGTCAGGGGGAGAGTGAAGCTTTCTTT. The rearrangement uses TRBV19 and TRBJ1-1; 7 bases agree with TRBD1. The ends lost 5 bases at V and 7 bases at J; junction bases unmatched: 4. This CDR3 has 12 residues. Germline-derived CDR1 and CDR2 are LNHDA and SQIVND (reference sequence).